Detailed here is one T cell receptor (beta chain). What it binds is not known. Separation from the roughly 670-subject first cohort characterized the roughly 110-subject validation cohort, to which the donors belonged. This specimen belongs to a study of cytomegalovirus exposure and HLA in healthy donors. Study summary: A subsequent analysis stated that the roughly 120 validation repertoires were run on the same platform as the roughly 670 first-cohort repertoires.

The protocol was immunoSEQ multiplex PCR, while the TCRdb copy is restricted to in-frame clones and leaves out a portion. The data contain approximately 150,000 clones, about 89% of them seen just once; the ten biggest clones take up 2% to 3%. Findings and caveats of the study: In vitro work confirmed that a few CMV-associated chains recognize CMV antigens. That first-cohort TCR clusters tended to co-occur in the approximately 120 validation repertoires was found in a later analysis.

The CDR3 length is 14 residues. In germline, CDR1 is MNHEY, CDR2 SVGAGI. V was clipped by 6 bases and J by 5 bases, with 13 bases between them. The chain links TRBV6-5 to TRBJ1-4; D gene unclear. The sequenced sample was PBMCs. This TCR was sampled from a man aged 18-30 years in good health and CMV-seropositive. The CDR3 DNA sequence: TGTGCCAGCAGGAAAGACATGTGGAATGAAAAACTGTTTTTT. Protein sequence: CASRKDMWNEKLFF.